This is a list of T cell receptor beta chains from one sample in a study of blood T cell repertoires in COVID-19. Using immunoSEQ multiplex PCR, the repertoire was profiled, and TCRdb retains in-frame clones only, with some absent. The sample consists of 130,000 or so clones, 84% of them appearing once. Specimen: peripheral blood. The receptor set was obtained from a woman in her fifties or sixties with acute or convalescent COVID-19. Both conserved end residues are part of each CDR3. A D gene is named only where the DNA matches it firmly. Some rows have no size entry. The others give once, few or many, or a class for an expanded clone.

d_call	v_call	j_call	clone_size	cdr3_aa	cdr3_nt
TRBD2	TRBV19	TRBJ2-7	-	CASSVGLAGGRAGEEQYF	TGTGCCAGTAGCGTCGGGCTAGCGGGGGGACGAGCGGGTGAAGAGCAGTACTTC
-	TRBV9	TRBJ2-2	-	CASSPEAFTGELFF	TGTGCCAGCAGCCCGGAGGCGTTCACCGGGGAGCTGTTTTTT
TRBD2	TRBV27	TRBJ2-1	-	CASSPSGGLYNEQFF	TGTGCCAGCAGTCCTAGCGGGGGCCTCTACAATGAGCAGTTCTTC
TRBD1	TRBV9	TRBJ2-5	-	CASSATGRQETQYF	TGTGCCAGCAGCGCGACAGGGAGACAAGAGACCCAGTACTTC
-	TRBV6-5	TRBJ1-1	-	CASSYLPYTEAFF	TGTGCCAGCAGTTACCTACCGTACACTGAAGCTTTCTTT
-	TRBV7-8	TRBJ1-1	-	CASSPSLNTEAFF	TGTGCCAGCAGCCCGTCCTTGAACACTGAAGCTTTCTTT
-	TRBV3-1/TRBV3-2	TRBJ1-1	once	CATRKTENEEAFF	TGTGCCACTCGAAAGACAGAGAACGAAGAAGCTTTCTTT
-	TRBV6-6	TRBJ2-7	once	CASSYSTSRQAAEQYF	TGTGCCAGCAGTTACTCTACCTCTCGACAGGCTGCCGAGCAGTACTTC
-	TRBV4-1	TRBJ1-5	-	CASSQTAAFMGPQHF	TGCGCCAGCAGCCAAACAGCGGCCTTCATGGGGCCCCAGCATTTT
-	TRBV6-1	TRBJ1-2	-	CASSELGRGYTF	TGTGCCAGCAGTGAACTGGGGCGGGGCTACACCTTC
-	TRBV30	TRBJ1-5	-	CAWSVQSDQPQHF	TGTGCCTGGAGTGTACAGTCAGACCAGCCCCAGCATTTT
TRBD1	TRBV3-1/TRBV3-2	TRBJ1-2	-	CASSSRQGSGGYTF	TGTGCCAGCAGCTCCCGACAGGGCTCGGGTGGCTACACCTTC
-	TRBV7-9	TRBJ1-2	once	CASSLEGTNYGYTF	TGTGCCAGCAGCTTAGAGGGGACAAACTATGGCTACACCTTC
-	TRBV5-6	TRBJ1-2	once	CASSRGGPYGYTF	TGTGCCAGCAGCCGGGGGGGACCTTATGGCTACACCTTC
TRBD1	TRBV7-9	TRBJ1-1	once	CASSLGQGTEAFF	TGTGCCAGCAGCCTCGGACAGGGGACTGAAGCTTTCTTT
TRBD1	TRBV6-5	TRBJ1-2	-	CASSMGQGVQGYTF	TGTGCCAGCAGCATGGGACAGGGGGTACAGGGCTACACCTTC
-	TRBV4-1	TRBJ1-2	-	CASSNRDTYGYTF	TGCGCCAGCAGCAACCGGGACACCTATGGCTACACCTTC
TRBD1	TRBV28	TRBJ1-1	-	CASKRDRATEAFF	TGTGCCAGCAAACGTGACAGGGCCACTGAAGCTTTCTTT
TRBD2	TRBV4-2	TRBJ2-3	-	CASRPTSGDTQYF	TGTGCCAGCAGACCTACTAGCGGGGATACGCAGTATTTT
TRBD1	TRBV6-5	TRBJ1-1	-	CASSSPGQGTAFF	TGTGCCAGCAGTTCCCCGGGACAGGGAACCGCTTTCTTT
-	TRBV3-1/TRBV3-2	TRBJ1-1	-	CASSDPFGGRFF	TGTGCCAGCAGCGACCCTTTTGGAGGGCGATTCTTT
-	TRBV12-3/TRBV12-4	TRBJ1-6	once	CASRTVNSPLHF	TGTGCCAGCCGGACAGTCAATTCACCCCTCCACTTT
TRBD1	TRBV10-3	TRBJ2-3	-	CAISESKGTGANTQYF	TGTGCCATCAGTGAGTCGAAGGGGACAGGGGCAAATACGCAGTATTTT
-	TRBV4-2	TRBJ1-3	-	CASSRQARSGNTIYF	TGTGCCAGCAGTAGGCAGGCACGCTCTGGAAACACCATATATTTT
-	TRBV2	TRBJ1-4	-	CASSEQGLDEKLFF	TGTGCCAGCAGTGAACAGGGACTTGATGAAAAACTGTTTTTT
-	TRBV12-5	TRBJ1-4	-	CASFGQGTEKLFF	TGTGCTAGTTTCGGGCAGGGGACTGAAAAACTGTTTTTT
-	TRBV3-1/TRBV3-2	TRBJ1-2	few	CASSQTAAYGYTF	TGTGCCAGCAGCCAAACAGCAGCCTATGGCTACACCTTC
-	TRBV5-1	TRBJ1-2	-	CASSPRGIYGYTF	TGCGCCAGCAGCCCGAGGGGGATTTATGGCTACACCTTC
TRBD1	TRBV6-6	TRBJ1-5	-	CASSFETGVQPQHF	TGTGCCAGCAGTTTTGAAACAGGGGTCCAGCCCCAGCATTTT
-	TRBV29-1	TRBJ2-4	once	CSVEFRLGLKNIQYF	TGCAGCGTTGAGTTCAGACTGGGTCTCAAAAACATTCAGTACTTC
-	TRBV3-1/TRBV3-2	TRBJ1-3	-	CASSQADRGGNTIYF	TGTGCCAGCAGCCAGGCGGACAGAGGTGGAAACACCATATATTTT
TRBD2	TRBV6-5	TRBJ2-5	-	CASRSGGGGETQYF	TGTGCCAGCAGATCCGGCGGGGGGGGAGAGACCCAGTACTTC
-	TRBV28	TRBJ1-6	-	CASSSETVSSYNSPLHF	TGTGCCAGCAGTTCAGAGACAGTCAGCTCCTATAATTCACCCCTCCACTTT
TRBD1	TRBV18	TRBJ1-1	-	CASSTSGGTEAFF	TGTGCCAGCTCAACATCAGGGGGGACTGAAGCTTTCTTT
-	TRBV29-1	TRBJ1-6	-	CSVGETGGNSPLHF	TGCAGCGTTGGGGAGACAGGCGGAAATTCACCCCTCCACTTT